This T cell receptor beta chain was recovered during a study of PD-L1 blockade in urothelial cancer. In the study overall: Male patients with bladder-origin urothelial cancer numbered about 90% of the roughly 30. From 0 to 3 prior chemotherapy regimens had been given to the patients. Blood underwent analysis 3 weeks (second dose) and 6 weeks after treatment began.

Some clones are missing from TCRdb's copy, which holds only in-frame ones; the method was immunoSEQ multiplex PCR. The sample includes about 70,000 clones, 85% to 90% of them seen just once. As to time point: pretreatment peripheral blood. The source material was PBMCs, sampled around atezolizumab (anti-PD-L1) treatment. The source of this sequence is a man in his sixties or seventies with urothelial cancer.

CDR3 amino acids: CASAASGVKETQYF. The CDR3 bases are TGTGCCAGCGCTGCTAGCGGGGTAAAAGAGACCCAGTACTTC. The chain links TRBV2 to TRBJ2-5, with 9 bases identical to TRBD2. Germline assignment: CDR1 SNHLY and CDR2 FYNNEI. This CDR3 region has 14 residues. The ends lost 8 bases at V and 3 bases at J; junction bases unmatched: 7.